The clone carrying this T cell receptor beta chain was detected many times. This may be a read error, as it is one base from a much larger clone. The data belong to a study of CD4 and CD8 cells across lung adenocarcinoma regions. Localized lung adenocarcinoma, a non-small cell lung cancer, affected the donors. MiXCR, applied by TCRdb to the PCR reads, yields one record per CDR3 protein. The profile shows around 25,000 distinct CDR3 sequences, 40% to 50% of them singletons. Germline-derived CDR1 and CDR2 are MNHNS and SASEGT. The CDR3 runs to 13 residues. The V end lost 5 bases, the J end lost 11 bases, and 18 bases lay between the germline ends.

The sequencing input was CD8+ T cells from the center of a lung tumor. The sequence was obtained from a male donor with lung adenocarcinoma. The CD4 and CD8 labels of this study may be unreliable. V usage is TRBV6-1 and J usage is TRBJ2-5; possibly TRBD1 or TRBD2 for D (6 bases each). The CDR3 is CASSPPGGTEQYF. CDR3 nucleotide sequence: TGTGCCAGCAGTCCCCCCGGGGGCACTGAGCAGTACTTC.